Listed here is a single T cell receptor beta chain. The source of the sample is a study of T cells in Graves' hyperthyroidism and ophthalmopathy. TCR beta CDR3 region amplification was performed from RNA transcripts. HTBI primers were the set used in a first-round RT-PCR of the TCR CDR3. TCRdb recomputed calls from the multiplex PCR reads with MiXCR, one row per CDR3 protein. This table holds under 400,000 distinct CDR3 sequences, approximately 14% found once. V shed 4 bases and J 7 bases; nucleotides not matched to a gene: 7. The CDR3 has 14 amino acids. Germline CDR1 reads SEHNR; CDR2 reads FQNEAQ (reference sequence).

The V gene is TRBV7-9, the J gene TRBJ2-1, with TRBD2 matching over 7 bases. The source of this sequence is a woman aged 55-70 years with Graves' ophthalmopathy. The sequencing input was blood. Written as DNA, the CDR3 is TGTGCCAGCAGCTCTAGCGGTTTAGGGAATGAGCAGTTCTTC. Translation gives CASSSSGLGNEQFF.